Sequencing of this TCR beta chain was carried out in a study of early T cells in non-severe SARS-CoV-2 infection. Study at large: Chains were unpaired, as sequencing was done on bulk RNA from unsorted whole blood. Study findings and constraints: Private and CD4 specificities were missed by VDJdb matching, skewed to anti-spike CD8.

This CDR3 is 15 amino acids long. Germline V CDR1 and CDR2: SGHVS, FQNEAQ. V shed 2 bases, J shed 10 bases, and the junction held 8 bases outside the gene matches. This clonotype turned up a few times. The antigen remains undetermined. Attachment of unique molecular identifiers was made to individual cDNA molecules. TCRdb reprocessed the 5' RACE reads with MiXCR, giving one entry per CDR3 protein. The data hold some 34,000 distinct CDR3 sequences, with 4% to 5% observed a single time. The sequenced sample consisted of whole blood. This TCR derives from an adult who was a healthcare worker with PCR-confirmed SARS-CoV-2 infection or an uninfected control (not recorded which). This rearrangement joins TRBV7-8 to TRBJ1-6; 7 nucleotides line up with TRBD1. The CDR3 nucleotides are TGTGCCAGCAGCTTACGGACAGGATCAGGCTCACCCCTCCACTTT. It yields the protein CASSLRTGSGSPLHF.